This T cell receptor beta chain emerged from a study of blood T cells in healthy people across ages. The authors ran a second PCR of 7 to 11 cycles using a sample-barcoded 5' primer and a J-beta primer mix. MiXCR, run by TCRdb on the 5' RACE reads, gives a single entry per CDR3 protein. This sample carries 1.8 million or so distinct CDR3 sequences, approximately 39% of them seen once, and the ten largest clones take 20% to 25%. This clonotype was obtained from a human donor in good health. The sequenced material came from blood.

CDR3 DNA sequence: TGTGCCAGCAGCTTGGCGTCACCTAATCAGCCCCAGCATTTT. Amino acid sequence: CASSLASPNQPQHF. V and J are TRBV5-6 and TRBJ1-5, with D uncertain. The CDR3 extends over 14 amino acids. The V gene's germline CDR1 is SGHDT and CDR2 YYEEEE. Trimming removed 0 bases from V and 4 bases from J, with 8 bases in between.